The rows below give T cell receptor beta chains drawn from one sample of a study of CD8 T cells in Susac syndrome. TCRdb reprocessed the immunoSEQ multiplex PCR reads with MiXCR, giving one entry per CDR3 protein. The sample records 55,000 to 70,000 distinct CDR3 sequences, around 95% being singletons. The sequenced sample consisted of CD8+ T cells from PBMCs. The receptors shown here come from a human donor in good health. Each CDR3 is given with its conserved first and last residue. The D gene is left open where the match is weak. Some rows have no size entry. The others give once, few or many, or a class for an expanded clone.

>.|TRBJ1-4|.|TRBV7-6
CASSPEYTSLNEKLFF
TGTGCCAGCAGCCCCGAATATACCAGTCTTAATGAAAAACTGTTTTTT
>.|TRBJ1-2|.|TRBV4-1
CASSPGADYGYTF
TGCGCCAGCAGCCCGGGCGCGGACTATGGCTACACCTTC
>TRBD1|TRBJ1-5|.|TRBV19
CASSIGRGYNQPQHF
TGTGCCAGTAGTATTGGCAGGGGGTACAATCAGCCCCAGCATTTT
>TRBD1|TRBJ2-7|.|TRBV5-1
CASSLDTGGGSYEQYF
TGCGCCAGCAGCTTGGACACAGGGGGCGGATCCTACGAGCAGTACTTC
>.|TRBJ2-1|.|TRBV2
CASSGVSGSSSPLSRFF
TGTGCCAGCAGTGGGGTTTCAGGCTCCTCTAGCCCCCTGTCACGGTTCTTC
>.|TRBJ1-5|.|TRBV10-3
CAISESGEMSNQPQHF
TGTGCCATCAGTGAGTCGGGGGAGATGAGCAATCAGCCCCAGCATTTT
>.|TRBJ2-5|.|TRBV4-1
CASSQDVGVRETQYF
TGCGCCAGCAGCCAAGATGTGGGCGTCAGGGAGACCCAGTACTTC
>TRBD2|TRBJ2-1|.|TRBV30
CAWDEGSGGNEQFF
TGTGCCTGGGATGAGGGGAGCGGGGGAAATGAGCAGTTCTTC
>.|TRBJ1-1|.|TRBV12-3/TRBV12-4
CASRTLFNTEAFF
TGTGCCAGCCGTACACTGTTTAACACTGAAGCTTTCTTT
>.|TRBJ2-1|.|TRBV7-9
CASSYLQGYEQFF
TGTGCCAGCAGCTACCTCCAGGGGTATGAGCAGTTCTTC
>.|TRBJ2-3|.|TRBV7-9
CASRPAQTIDTQYF
TGTGCCAGCAGACCCGCCCAGACGATAGATACGCAGTATTTT
>TRBD1|TRBJ1-5|.|TRBV12-3/TRBV12-4
CASSPGQVHQPQHF
TGTGCCAGCAGCCCGGGACAGGTGCATCAGCCCCAGCATTTT
>TRBD1|TRBJ1-2|.|TRBV19
CASSNRGLGYGYTF
TGTGCCAGTAGCAACAGGGGTCTGGGCTATGGCTACACCTTC
>.|TRBJ2-1|.|TRBV29-1
CSVERRGARNEQFF
TGCAGCGTTGAAAGGAGGGGGGCCCGCAATGAGCAGTTCTTC
>.|TRBJ1-2|.|TRBV29-1
CSVDPTEDYGYTF
TGCAGCGTTGACCCGACAGAAGACTATGGCTACACCTTC
>.|TRBJ1-1|.|TRBV4-3
CASSQAAAGDDTEAFF
TGCGCCAGCAGCCAGGCTGCGGCAGGGGACGACACTGAAGCTTTCTTT
>.|TRBJ2-7|once|TRBV9
CASSVGGAPSYEQYF
TGTGCCAGCAGCGTAGGGGGGGCCCCCTCCTACGAGCAGTACTTC
>.|TRBJ2-1|.|TRBV4-3
CASSQDQSGYNEQFF
TGCGCCAGCAGCCAAGATCAGTCAGGCTACAATGAGCAGTTCTTC
>.|TRBJ2-2|.|TRBV3-1
CASSQEGRVNTGELFF
TGTGCCAGCAGCCAAGAAGGCAGGGTCAACACCGGGGAGCTGTTTTTT
>.|TRBJ2-5|.|TRBV2
CASSEMYQETQYF
TGTGCCAGCAGTGAAATGTACCAAGAGACCCAGTACTTC
>.|TRBJ1-5|.|TRBV7-9
CASSSSDRSNQPQHF
TGTGCCAGCAGCTCCTCCGACAGAAGCAATCAGCCCCAGCATTTT
>.|TRBJ2-1|.|TRBV4-1
CASSQEGTWISEQFF
TGCGCCAGCAGCCAAGAGGGAACCTGGATTTCTGAGCAGTTCTTC
>TRBD1|TRBJ1-1|.|TRBV7-9
CASSATEWTGISEAFF
TGTGCCAGCAGCGCAACCGAATGGACAGGGATCTCTGAAGCTTTCTTT
>TRBD1|TRBJ2-3|.|TRBV7-3
CASSYSGTATDTQYF
TGTGCCAGCAGCTACTCCGGGACAGCCACAGATACGCAGTATTTT
>.|TRBJ2-5|.|TRBV6-5
CASYSNRPQETQYF
TGTGCCAGCTACTCCAACAGACCCCAAGAGACCCAGTACTTC
>.|TRBJ1-2|.|TRBV25-1
CASSDRSVGDYGYTF
TGTGCCAGCAGTGACCGGTCCGTGGGAGACTATGGCTACACCTTC
>TRBD1|TRBJ2-1|.|TRBV5-5
CASSHTPTGYDEQFF
TGTGCCAGCAGCCATACCCCGACAGGGTACGATGAGCAGTTCTTC
>TRBD1|TRBJ2-2|.|TRBV5-6
CASSSGTGVNGELFF
TGTGCCAGCAGCTCCGGGACAGGGGTTAACGGGGAGCTGTTTTTT
>.|TRBJ2-5|.|TRBV12-3/TRBV12-4
CASSFPGPGETQYF
TGTGCCAGCAGTTTTCCAGGGCCCGGGGAGACCCAGTACTTC
>.|TRBJ2-1|.|TRBV10-3
CAIGGDSSSSYNEQFF
TGTGCCATCGGAGGGGACTCCAGTTCCTCCTACAATGAGCAGTTCTTC
>.|TRBJ1-5|.|TRBV4-1
CASSQALVQPQHF
TGCGCCAGCAGCCAAGCGCTCGTTCAGCCCCAGCATTTT
>TRBD1|TRBJ2-1|.|TRBV29-1
CSVETGTGWNEQFF
TGCAGCGTTGAGACCGGGACAGGGTGGAATGAGCAGTTCTTC
>.|TRBJ1-5|.|TRBV30
CAWSAYNQPQHF
TGTGCCTGGAGTGCCTATAATCAGCCCCAGCATTTT
>.|TRBJ2-6|.|TRBV3-1
CASSQAFTSGPSNVAGANVLTF
TGTGCCAGCAGCCAAGCTTTCACGTCAGGCCCTTCCAATGTCGCTGGGGCCAACGTCCTGACTTTC
>.|TRBJ2-7|.|TRBV7-2
CASSPPGTPYEQYF
TGTGCCAGCAGCCCCCCCGGGACCCCCTACGAGCAGTACTTC
>.|TRBJ2-4|.|TRBV5-6
CASSLVRQNIQYF
TGTGCCAGCAGCTTGGTCAGGCAAAACATTCAGTACTTC
>.|TRBJ2-5|.|TRBV27
CASSLRVQETQYF
TGTGCCAGCAGTTTACGGGTTCAAGAGACCCAGTACTTC
>TRBD1|TRBJ2-7|.|TRBV5-1
CASSSGSPGTGDYEQYF
TGCGCCAGCAGCTCGGGGTCACCCGGGACAGGGGACTACGAGCAGTACTTC
>.|TRBJ2-5|.|TRBV28
CASSLFGRGETQYF
TGTGCCAGCAGTTTATTCGGCCGGGGGGAGACCCAGTACTTC
>TRBD1|TRBJ1-6|.|TRBV7-9
CASSNGDSYFSPLHF
TGTGCCAGCAGCAACGGGGACAGTTACTTTTCACCCCTCCACTTT
>.|TRBJ2-1|.|TRBV29-1
CSVDSPGTYNEQFF
TGCAGCGTTGATAGCCCGGGGACCTACAATGAGCAGTTCTTC
>.|TRBJ1-5|.|TRBV5-4
CASSLGDQPQHF
TGTGCCAGCAGCTTGGGGGATCAGCCCCAGCATTTT
>TRBD2|TRBJ2-7|.|TRBV23-1
CASCLAGASYEQYF
TGCGCCAGCTGTCTAGCGGGGGCATCCTACGAGCAGTACTTC
>.|TRBJ1-5|.|TRBV7-9
CASSPPGGQPQHF
TGTGCCAGCAGCCCCCCGGGTGGGCAGCCCCAGCATTTT
>.|TRBJ2-5|.|TRBV6-5
CASSYNSQETQYF
TGTGCCAGCAGTTACAACAGCCAAGAGACCCAGTACTTC
>.|TRBJ1-4|.|TRBV7-9
CASSLRDTGSTNEKLFF
TGTGCCAGCAGCTTACGGGACACAGGGAGCACTAATGAAAAACTGTTTTTT
>.|TRBJ2-5|.|TRBV5-6
CASSLSGVETQYF
TGTGCCAGCAGCTTGTCAGGGGTGGAGACCCAGTACTTC
>.|TRBJ1-1|.|TRBV4-1
CASSQGGVGAFF
TGCGCCAGCAGCCAAGGGGGTGTTGGAGCTTTCTTT
>.|TRBJ1-3|.|TRBV12-3/TRBV12-4
CASRSGRNTIYF
TGTGCCAGCCGTTCGGGGCGAAACACCATATATTTT
>.|TRBJ1-2|.|TRBV9
CASSVEGLDYGYTF
TGTGCCAGCAGCGTAGAGGGATTGGACTATGGCTACACCTTC
>.|TRBJ2-1|few|TRBV5-6
CASSFLDSYNEQFF
TGTGCCAGCAGCTTCCTCGACTCCTACAATGAGCAGTTCTTC
>.|TRBJ2-3|.|TRBV7-9
CASSSSGSPQYF
TGTGCCAGCAGCTCATCCGGGTCCCCACAGTATTTT
>.|TRBJ2-3|.|TRBV11-2
CASSLRYDLWVELGDTQYF
TGTGCCAGCAGCCTCCGCTATGACCTCTGGGTCGAGTTGGGAGATACGCAGTATTTT
>.|TRBJ1-5|.|TRBV3-1
CASSRGRRDQPQHF
TGTGCCAGCAGCCGGGGCAGGAGGGATCAGCCCCAGCATTTT